The 12 T cell receptor beta chains listed next were all sequenced from one sample in a study of cytomegalovirus exposure and HLA in healthy donors. The PCR ran on 60 Vbeta and 13 Jbeta primers. Assay: immunoSEQ multiplex PCR; the TCRdb copy retains only in-frame clones and omits some. The sample gives more than 100,000 clones, roughly 89% of which show up once; roughly 5.2% is in the top ten. What was sequenced was PBMCs. These receptors all come from a young woman in good health and CMV-seronegative.

The rearrangement joins TRBV7-9 to TRBJ2-7; 10 positions match TRBD1. The CDR3 sequence is 16 residues long. The germline V gene has CDR1 SEHNR and CDR2 FQNEAQ (reference sequence). The V segment lost 0 bases and the J segment 6 bases; nucleotides outside the gene matches: 8. Here the CDR3 DNA reads TGTGCCAGCAGCTTAGCAGGGACAGGGGACGCGGGCGAGCAGTACTTC. Translating gives CASSLAGTGDAGEQYF.

This sequence joins TRBV7-3 and TRBJ2-3, with a weak D call TRBD1 (5 bases). Deletions cut 5 bases from V and 2 bases from J, with 11 bases between. This CDR3 spans 14 amino acids. From germline, CDR1 is SGHTA and CDR2 FQGTGA. CDR3 loop: CASSPDSATDTQYF. The CDR3 DNA is TGTGCCAGCAGCCCCGACAGCGCCACAGATACGCAGTATTTT.

This chain connects TRBV5-1 to TRBJ2-7; weak D call: TRBD2 (5 bases). Trimming left V 5 bases short and J 7 bases short, with 10 bases between. Germline CDR1 SGHRS, CDR2 YFSETQ. The CDR3 contains 11 residues. The CDR3, as DNA: TGCGCCAGCAGTGAGGGTCGGGAGCAGTACTTC. Amino acid sequence: CASSEGREQYF.

The chain recombines TRBV28 with TRBJ2-1; TRBD1 aligns across 8 bases. This CDR3 comprises 17 residues. CDR1 is MDHEN and CDR2 is SYDVKM in the germline V gene. V lost 5 bases, J lost 3 bases, and 12 bases stayed unmatched. CDR3 region: CASSPGTGIAYYNEQFF. CDR3 bases: TGTGCCAGCAGTCCCGGGACAGGTATCGCCTACTACAATGAGCAGTTCTTC.

This chain connects TRBV2 to TRBJ2-3; 9 bases map to TRBD1. The CDR3 is made up of 14 amino acids. CDR1 SNHLY and CDR2 FYNNEI come from the germline V gene. The V segment lost 10 bases and the J segment 1 base; nucleotides outside the gene matches: 6. CDR3 loop: CATTRDRGTDTQYF. The CDR3 nucleotides read TGTGCCACCACCAGGGACAGGGGCACAGATACGCAGTATTTT.

This chain connects TRBV27 to TRBJ1-6; D might be TRBD1 (5 bases). The CDR3 is 15 residues long. V lost 2 bases, J lost 8 bases, and 13 bases lay in between. Looked up from germline, CDR1 is MNHEY and CDR2 is SMNVEV (reference sequence). The CDR3 DNA reads as TGTGCCAGCAGTTTAAATTTCCAGGGCGATTCACCCCTCCACTTT. Protein product: CASSLNFQGDSPLHF.

V usage is TRBV28 and J usage is TRBJ2-7; 13 nucleotides agree with TRBD2. The CDR3 is 16 residues long. Trimming took 6 bases from V and 3 from J; bases not matched to a gene: 8. Germline V gene lookup returns CDR1 MDHEN and CDR2 SYDVKM. CDR3 region: CASRPTSGGTFYEQYF. Written as DNA, the CDR3 is TGTGCCAGCAGGCCGACTAGCGGGGGGACATTCTACGAGCAGTACTTC.

V usage is TRBV25-1 and J usage is TRBJ2-4; a weak D match, TRBD1 (8 bases). The CDR3 sequence is 13 residues long. The germline V and J ends were trimmed by 8 bases and 8 bases, with 16 bases remaining between them. Looked up from germline, CDR1 is MGHDK and CDR2 is SYGVNS. This chain's CDR3 is CASGEGGQDIQYF. CDR3 bases: TGTGCCAGCGGGGAGGGGGGACAGGACATTCAGTACTTC. Full variable domain (rest looked up from reference TRBV25-1 and TRBJ2-4): EADIYQTPRYLVIGTGKKITLECSQTMGHDKMYWYQQDPGMELHLIHYSYGVNSTEKGDLSSESTVSRIRTEHFPLTLESARPSHTSQYLCASGEGGQDIQYFGAGTRLSVL.

This clone was counted only a few times. The junction and the germline gene differ at one end; a read error may be behind it. The chain employs TRBV7-2 and TRBJ1-2; tentatively, D is TRBD1 (5 bases). Germline V CDR1 and CDR2: SGHTA, FQGNSA. This CDR3 spans 15 amino acids. CDR3 DNA: TGTGCCAGCAGCCTAGCGGTGGGGGGATTGCGAGGCTACACCTTC. Translated: CASSLAVGGLRGYTF.

This chain links TRBV28 with TRBJ1-2, with D perhaps matching TRBD1 (6 bases). V shed 8 bases and J shed 2 bases, with 21 bases lying between them. The germline CDR1 and CDR2 sequences are MDHEN and SYDVKM. CDR3 length: 16 residues. CDR3 region: CASGTLRQDTNYGYTF. DNA of the CDR3: TGTGCCAGCGGAACGCTTAGACAGGATACCAACTATGGCTACACCTTC.

The chain uses TRBV7-9 and TRBJ1-1, with D maybe TRBD1 (5 bases). Germline-derived CDR1 and CDR2 are SEHNR and FQNEAQ (reference sequence). The CDR3 has 13 amino acids. V gave up 8 bases and J gave up 2 bases, with 12 bases separating them. The CDR3 DNA is TGTGCCAGCGCAAGGGGCGAAAACACTGAAGCTTTCTTT. Protein: CASARGENTEAFF. Full variable domain (rest looked up from reference TRBV7-9 and TRBJ1-1): DTGVSQNPRHKITKRGQNVTFRCDPISEHNRLYWYRQTLGQGPEFLTYFQNEAQLEKSRLLSDRFSAERPKGSFSTLEIQRTEQGDSAMYLCASARGENTEAFFGQGTRLTVV.

About this clone: The junction departs from the called germline gene at one end, perhaps through a read error. This rearrangement joins TRBV27 to TRBJ2-1, with 12 bases fitting TRBD2. This CDR3 has 13 residues. CDR1 is MNHEY, CDR2 SMNVEV, per germline (reference sequence). The CDR3 sequence is CAIRSGTSGSPLF. The CDR3 DNA is TGTGCCATCCGTTCCGGGACTAGCGGGTCCCCCCTCTTC.